This is a list of T cell receptor beta chains from one sample in a study of blood T cell repertoires in COVID-19. Profiling relied on immunoSEQ multiplex PCR, and the TCRdb table lists in-frame clones only, not all of them. The table has 70,000 to 95,000 clones, around 80% seen once. The specimen was peripheral blood. Receptors were obtained from a woman aged 40 to 50 with active or convalescent COVID-19. CDR3s include the opening cysteine and the closing phenylalanine or tryptophan. Size tells how often a clone was seen (once, few, many) or the class of an expanded clone, and some rows leave it out.

v_gene: TRBV3-1/TRBV3-2
abundance: NA
j_gene: TRBJ2-2
CDR3aa: CASSQERTGGTGELFF

v_gene: TRBV6-2/TRBV6-3
abundance: NA
j_gene: TRBJ2-7
CDR3aa: CASSQVEFSSYEQYF

v_gene: TRBV18
abundance: NA
j_gene: TRBJ1-1
CDR3aa: CASSLATMNTEAFF

v_gene: TRBV10-2
abundance: few
j_gene: TRBJ2-7
CDR3aa: CASSKGTSPEQYF

v_gene: TRBV15
abundance: NA
j_gene: TRBJ1-1
CDR3aa: CATSRRMNTEAFF

v_gene: TRBV6-5
abundance: NA
j_gene: TRBJ1-4
CDR3aa: CASSPSPVIEKLFF

v_gene: TRBV19
abundance: many
j_gene: TRBJ2-5
CDR3aa: CASRSRAAAQETQYF

v_gene: TRBV21-1
abundance: NA
j_gene: TRBJ2-3
CDR3aa: CASSKSGVDTQYF

v_gene: TRBV5-1
abundance: few
j_gene: TRBJ1-1
CDR3aa: CASSLVGALNTEAFF

v_gene: TRBV7-6
abundance: NA
j_gene: TRBJ1-2
CDR3aa: CASSLAGRVNYGYTF

v_gene: TRBV2
abundance: NA
j_gene: TRBJ1-5
CDR3aa: CASSRTGGDQPQHF

v_gene: TRBV3-1/TRBV3-2
abundance: NA
j_gene: TRBJ2-1
CDR3aa: CASSQDTSGGALVF

v_gene: TRBV6-5
abundance: NA
j_gene: TRBJ2-5
CDR3aa: CASSYGTGVSQETQYF

v_gene: TRBV18
abundance: NA
j_gene: TRBJ1-4
CDR3aa: CASSHDTALRLSNEKLFF

v_gene: TRBV5-1
abundance: NA
j_gene: TRBJ1-2
CDR3aa: CASSSRGVANYGYTF

v_gene: TRBV28
abundance: NA
j_gene: TRBJ2-7
CDR3aa: CASSSPDRGWEQYF

v_gene: TRBV7-3
abundance: NA
j_gene: TRBJ2-5
CDR3aa: CASSLMPRETQYF

v_gene: TRBV5-3
abundance: NA
j_gene: TRBJ1-4
CDR3aa: CARSARQDEKLFF

v_gene: TRBV24-1
abundance: NA
j_gene: TRBJ1-2
CDR3aa: CATSGQGEFDGYTF

v_gene: TRBV2
abundance: NA
j_gene: TRBJ1-5
CDR3aa: CASSTQGKGQPQHF

v_gene: TRBV30
abundance: NA
j_gene: TRBJ1-2
CDR3aa: CAWSVGALYTF

v_gene: TRBV28
abundance: few
j_gene: TRBJ2-2
CDR3aa: CASRPTSGNTGELFF

v_gene: TRBV29-1
abundance: NA
j_gene: TRBJ1-2
CDR3aa: CSVVRQGLYGYTF

v_gene: TRBV24-1
abundance: NA
j_gene: TRBJ2-5
CDR3aa: CATSRAPSQETQYF

v_gene: TRBV18
abundance: NA
j_gene: TRBJ2-7
CDR3aa: CASSPIGTGGGEQYF

v_gene: TRBV7-9
abundance: NA
j_gene: TRBJ1-2
CDR3aa: CASSSDSNYGYTF

v_gene: TRBV28
abundance: NA
j_gene: TRBJ1-3
CDR3aa: CASRILSGNTIYF

v_gene: TRBV27
abundance: NA
j_gene: TRBJ2-7
CDR3aa: CASSLGRFLNEQYF

v_gene: TRBV10-2
abundance: NA
j_gene: TRBJ2-1
CDR3aa: CASSADNNEQFF

v_gene: TRBV6-5
abundance: NA
j_gene: TRBJ2-3
CDR3aa: CASSYSTGGRTDTQYF

v_gene: TRBV28
abundance: once
j_gene: TRBJ1-2
CDR3aa: CASSWDSRLGYTF